Following are 8 T cell receptor beta chains from one sample sequenced in a study of cytomegalovirus exposure and HLA in healthy donors. PCR primers comprised 60 Vbeta and 13 Jbeta primers. Assay: immunoSEQ multiplex PCR; the TCRdb copy retains only in-frame clones and omits some. The sample has roughly 120,000 clones; 70% to 80% are singletons. The sequenced sample was PBMCs. These receptors were collected from a woman between 50 and 59 years old in good health and CMV-seropositive.

This clone was seen a single time. A junction boundary mismatches the germline segment, possibly from a read error. V is TRBV29-1 and J is TRBJ2-7; D unresolved. Germline V lookup: CDR1 SQVTM, CDR2 ANQGSEA. CDR3 size: 12 residues. The CDR3 loop reads CSVGAESYKQYF. In nucleotides, the CDR3 is TGCAGCGTTGGGGCAGAATCCTACAAGCAGTACTTC.

CDR3 bases: TGTGCCAGCAGTCTAACCCAAGAGACCCAGTACTTC. This sequence encodes CASSLTQETQYF. The chain combines TRBV7-6 with TRBJ2-5, with unresolved D. V lost 6 bases and J 1 base, leaving 6 bases between the germline ends. The germline CDR1 and CDR2 sequences are SGHVS and FNYEAQ. CDR3 length equals 12 residues.

V and J are TRBV29-1 and TRBJ1-2; tentative D call: TRBD1 (6 bases). The CDR3 contains 14 residues. Trimming stripped 0 bases from V and 5 bases from J, with 13 bases between. Per the germline V gene, CDR1 is SQVTM and CDR2 is ANQGSEA. The CDR3 sequence: CSVEDPRTAYGYTF. CDR3 sequence (DNA): TGCAGCGTTGAAGATCCGAGGACAGCGTATGGCTACACCTTC.

The gene calls are TRBV7-2 and TRBJ2-3, with D possibly matching TRBD1 (5 bases). Germline CDR1 reads SGHTA; CDR2 reads FQGNSA. Trimming removed 2 bases from V and 0 bases from J, with 9 bases in between. This CDR3 region has 15 residues. The CDR3 coding sequence is TGTGCCAGCAGCTTAAACTGGGGCAGCACAGATACGCAGTATTTT. As protein: CASSLNWGSTDTQYF.

Only one count was recorded for this clone. The chain's CDR3 is CASSTYLSGRAYEQYF. Here the CDR3 DNA reads TGTGCCAGCAGTACCTACCTTAGCGGGAGGGCCTACGAGCAGTACTTC. V gene TRBV6-6 combines with J gene TRBJ2-7; 11 bases are a match to TRBD2. V trimming: 5 bases; J trimming: 2 bases; junction bases outside the gene matches: 8. The CDR3 runs 16 residues. CDR1 MNHNY and CDR2 SVGAGI come from the germline V gene (reference sequence).

As DNA, the CDR3 is TGTGCCAGCTCACCCCCTACGATTTTTACAGGGCGCGAGCAGTACTTC. This codes for CASSPPTIFTGREQYF. The gene calls are TRBV18 and TRBJ2-7, with D possibly TRBD1 on 6 matching bases. The CDR3 length is 16 residues. CDR1 and CDR2 (germline): KGHSH, LQKENI. V gave up 3 bases and J gave up 6 bases, with 21 bases separating them.

The V and J genes are TRBV5-4 and TRBJ1-4; weak D call: TRBD1 (5 bases). There are 15 residues in the CDR3. V shed 4 bases and J shed 0 bases, with 10 bases lying between them. Germline-derived CDR1 and CDR2 are SGHNT and YYREEE (reference sequence). The CDR3 loop is CASSPGGTTNEKLFF. The DNA of the CDR3 is TGTGCCAGCAGCCCGGGGGGAACAACTAATGAAAAACTGTTTTTT.

The gene calls are TRBV7-9 and TRBJ1-2, with 7 positions matching TRBD1. CDR1 and CDR2 (germline): SEHNR, FQNEAQ (reference sequence). This CDR3 has 16 amino acids. J gave up 0 bases and V 5 bases, and 9 bases lay outside the gene matches. The CDR3 DNA is TGTGCCAGCAGCGCTTCCGGGACAGAGACTAACTATGGCTACACCTTC. Translating it yields CASSASGTETNYGYTF.